This T cell receptor beta chain derives from a study of T cells expressing NK-cell markers. On the study more broadly: Sequencing of TCR beta repertoires drew on sorted CD3+CD56+NKG2C+, CD3+CD56+NKG2C- and CD3+CD56-NKG2C+ T cells.

The CDR3 is 15 residues long. Germline CDR1 reads SGHTA; CDR2 reads FQGNSA. From the 5' RACE reads, TCRdb lists one entry per CDR3 protein and no DNA. The sample includes a few hundred thousand distinct CDR3 sequences. The receptor's source is a woman aged 50 to 60 in good health. The sequenced material came from blood T cells: a sorted CD56 or NKG2C T cell subset, CD4+ or CD8+ T cells, or bulk PBMC T cells (not recorded which). The V gene is TRBV7-2, the J gene TRBJ2-3. The CDR3 protein is CASSLGRGVTDTQYF.